Presented here are 8 T cell receptor beta chains from one specimen sequenced in a study of blood T cell repertoires in COVID-19. Measured with immunoSEQ multiplex PCR; TCRdb has only the in-frame clones, and not every one. The data contain about 670,000 clones, 90% of them singletons. The sequencing sample was made of peripheral blood. These TCRs come from a woman younger than 35 with acute or convalescent COVID-19.

The chain uses TRBV19 and TRBJ1-6; the D gene is possibly TRBD1 (5 bases). The V gene lost 1 base and the J gene lost 8 bases, with 12 bases spanning the gap. Germline loops: CDR1 LNHDA, CDR2 SQIVND (reference sequence). There are 15 residues in the CDR3. The CDR3 spells CASSIAGGVYSPLHF. The CDR3 coding sequence is TGTGCCAGTAGTATAGCGGGAGGGGTCTATTCACCCCTCCACTTT. The full variable domain, with the rest looked up from reference TRBV19 and TRBJ1-6, is DGGITQSPKYLFRKEGQNVTLSCEQNLNHDAMYWYRQDPGQGLRLIYYSQIVNDFQKGDIAEGYSVSREKKESFPLTVTSAQKNPTAFYLCASSIAGGVYSPLHFGNGTRLTVT.

The table lists this clone with a few counts. In DNA form, the CDR3 reads TGTGCCAGCAGCCGGACTAGCGGGGGGACTGGGGCCAACGTCCTGACTTTC. This translates into CASSRTSGGTGANVLTF. The rearrangement links TRBV7-2 to TRBJ2-6; TRBD2 matches at 14 bases. Germline CDR1 and CDR2: SGHTA and FQGNSA. This CDR3 region has 17 residues. V dropped 5 bases and J dropped 2; count of bases not matched to a gene: 2. Looking up the rest from reference TRBV7-2 and TRBJ2-6 gives the full variable domain: GAGVSQSPSNKVTEKGKDVELRCDPISGHTALYWYRQSLGQGLEFLIYFQGNSAPDKSGLPSDRFSAERTGGSVSTLTIQRTQQEDSAVYLCASSRTSGGTGANVLTFGAGSRLTVL.

The chain couples TRBV24-1 to TRBJ2-5; no reliable D call. The CDR3 is 13 amino acids. Trimming removed 4 bases from V and 7 bases from J, with 12 bases in between. Germline V gene sequence: CDR1 KGHDR, CDR2 SFDVKD. Here the CDR3 DNA reads TGTGCCACCAGTGAAGGAGTGCCGGGGACCCAGTACTTC. Encoded protein: CATSEGVPGTQYF.

This chain connects TRBV6-2 or TRBV6-3 to TRBJ2-7, with 10 bases lining up with TRBD1. CDR1 is MNHEY, CDR2 SVGEGT, per germline. The V segment lost 4 bases and the J segment 3 bases; nucleotides outside the gene matches: 3. The CDR3 spans 14 residues. The CDR3 DNA sequence: TGTGCCAGCAGTTTCGGACAGGGGGACTACGAGCAGTACTTC. Its translation is CASSFGQGDYEQYF.

The chain employs TRBV9 and TRBJ1-2; TRBD1 aligns across 8 bases. The CDR3 is made up of 15 amino acids. CDR1 is SGDLS, CDR2 YYNGEE, per germline. V trimming: 4 bases; J trimming: 3 bases; junction bases outside the gene matches: 8. The CDR3 loop is CASSPMGQADYGYTF. CDR3 nucleotides: TGTGCCAGCAGCCCCATGGGACAGGCTGACTATGGCTACACCTTC.

This clone was seen only once. The J gene is TRBJ1-5, the V gene TRBV6-4; the match to TRBD1 covers 8 bases. Trimming removed 7 bases from V and 7 bases from J; junction bases left unmatched: 12. From germline, CDR1 is MRHNA and CDR2 SNTAGT. This CDR3 comprises 15 residues. The CDR3 DNA reads as TGTGCCAGCACCAGGGGGCAGGGGGCACGACAGCCCCAGCATTTT. It yields the protein CASTRGQGARQPQHF.

This chain joins TRBV11-2 and TRBJ1-6; perhaps TRBD1 as D (5 bases). The CDR3 sequence is 15 residues long. The V end was cut by 6 bases, the J end by 6 bases, with 15 bases between. Germline CDR1 SGHAT, CDR2 FQNNGV. CDR3: CASSLTDRPNSPLHF. CDR3 bases: TGTGCCAGCAGTCTCACCGACAGACCTAATTCACCCCTCCACTTT.

The rearrangement links TRBV7-2 to TRBJ1-1, with D perhaps matching TRBD1 (6 bases). Looked up from germline, CDR1 is SGHTA and CDR2 is FQGNSA. The CDR3 has 14 amino acids. With 2 bases removed from V and 5 bases from J, the gap between germline ends came to 12 bases. The CDR3: CASSLRGIGTEAFF. CDR3 in DNA: TGTGCCAGCAGCTTAAGGGGGATTGGGACTGAAGCTTTCTTT.